This T cell receptor beta chain was obtained from a study of cytomegalovirus exposure and HLA in healthy donors. There are 14 residues in the CDR3. The V gene's germline CDR1 is SGHRS and CDR2 YFSETQ. J gave up 2 bases and V 5 bases, and 4 bases lay outside the gene matches. With 60 Vbeta and 13 Jbeta primers, the PCR was carried out. The protocol was immunoSEQ multiplex PCR, while the TCRdb copy is restricted to in-frame clones and leaves out a portion. Among roughly 130,000 clones, under 85% were seen once, and the ten largest hold approximately 6%. Study results and caveats: The later analysis indicated that the majority of CMV-associated TCR beta chains appeared HLA-restricted. Only CMV serostatus was available as immune exposure information.

This clone appeared a single time. Its matching antigen is unknown. V is TRBV5-1 and J is TRBJ2-7; 10 bases match TRBD1. The source of this sequence is a woman aged 45-60 years in good health and CMV-seropositive. Sequencing was carried out using PBMCs. CDR3 in amino acids: CASRVGTGAYEQYF. In nucleotides, the CDR3 is TGCGCCAGCAGGGTGGGGACAGGGGCCTACGAGCAGTACTTC. Together with reference TRBV5-1 and TRBJ2-7, the CDR3 gives the full variable domain: KAGVTQTPRYLIKTRGQQVTLSCSPISGHRSVSWYQQTPGQGLQFLFEYFSETQRNKGNFPGRFSGRQFSNSRSEMNVSTLELGDSALYLCASRVGTGAYEQYFGPGTRLTVT.